One and the same sample provided the 5 T cell receptor beta chains below, sequenced in a study of blood T cells in healthy people across ages. Primed by a sample-barcoded 5' primer and a J-beta primer mix, a second PCR proceeded for 7 to 11 cycles. TCRdb reprocessed the 5' RACE reads via MiXCR and lists one record per CDR3 protein. The table lists roughly 1.6 million distinct CDR3 sequences, 34% of them singletons. Source material: blood. These receptors all come from a woman aged 25 to 45 in good health.

This clonotype has a handful of counts. The V gene is TRBV10-3, the J gene TRBJ2-1, with no clear D. Deletions cut 0 bases from V and 0 bases from J, with 9 bases between. CDR3 length: 16 residues. Germline values: CDR1 ENHRY, CDR2 SYGVKD. The CDR3 here is CAISESVMDSYNEQFF. CDR3 in DNA: TGTGCCATCAGTGAGTCGGTCATGGACTCCTACAATGAGCAGTTCTTC.

The rearrangement joins TRBV3-1 to TRBJ2-6; the D gene could be TRBD1 or TRBD2 (5 bases each). This CDR3 comprises 15 residues. CDR1 and CDR2 from the germline V gene are LGHDT and YNNKEL (reference sequence). Trimming cost V 5 bases and J 2 bases, with 10 bases left between them. Here the CDR3 reads CASSVGVAGANVLTF. Here the CDR3 DNA reads TGTGCCAGCAGCGTGGGGGTTGCTGGGGCCAACGTCCTGACTTTC.

This clonotype was recorded only once. The V call is TRBV3-1, the J call TRBJ1-2; no clear D gene. The V end was cut by 2 bases, the J end by 2 bases, with 9 bases between. Per germline, CDR1 LGHDT and CDR2 YNNKEL (reference sequence). The CDR3 spans 14 residues. The CDR3 region is CASSQLAANYGYTF. The CDR3 DNA sequence: TGTGCCAGCAGCCAACTAGCCGCCAACTATGGCTACACCTTC.

This clonotype was counted a few times. This chain uses TRBV20-1 with TRBJ1-4, with D unclear. CDR3 length: 12 residues. Deletions cut 6 bases from V and 12 bases from J, with 17 bases between. CDR1 is DFQATT, CDR2 SNEGSKA, per germline (reference sequence). CDR3 DNA: TGCAGTGCAGCGCAGACTACTTCGGAACTGTTTTTT. It translates to CSAAQTTSELFF.

This clonotype was seen many times. The gene calls are TRBV12-3 or TRBV12-4 and TRBJ1-2; the D is unclear. The CDR3 has 12 amino acids. V lost 1 base and J lost 8, with 8 bases in between. CDR3 sequence reads: CASSLGGEGYTF. Written as DNA, the CDR3 is TGTGCCAGCAGTTTAGGGGGAGAGGGCTACACCTTC.